The present entry profiles one T cell receptor (beta chain) with its context. Some clones are missing from TCRdb's copy, which holds only in-frame ones; the method was immunoSEQ multiplex PCR. The sample has approximately 600,000 clones, approximately 95% seen once. Terminally differentiated effector memory CD45RA+ cells were excluded from the naive CD8 cells, which were CD45RO-negative and positively selected for CCR7. These data belong to a study of shared clonotypes between healthy human individuals. On the study more broadly: Each donor's CD4 naive and CD4 memory cells filled three plates apiece, CD8 naive two, and CD8 memory one.

Looked up from germline, CDR1 is SGHVS and CDR2 is FNYEAQ. The germline V and J ends were trimmed by 0 bases and 9 bases, with 6 bases remaining between them. This CDR3 is built from 12 residues. The specimen was naive CD8+ T cells sorted from blood. The chain recombines TRBV7-6 with TRBJ2-1, with unresolved D. The TCR was taken from a woman in her 30s in good health. The CDR3 DNA is TGTGCCAGCAGCTTAGCGAGTGGTGAGCAGTTCTTC. Translating it yields CASSLASGEQFF.